The 5 T cell receptor beta chains below all came from one sample that was sequenced in a study of PD-1 blockade in classical Hodgkin lymphoma. As for time point: cycle 4 day 1 (C4D1), after five to seven weeks of nivolumab. Each patient relapsed following autologous stem cell transplantation, and prior brentuximab vedotin exposure differed. Generated by immunoSEQ multiplex PCR, the TCRdb table keeps only in-frame clones and is missing some. The data contain approximately 21,000 clones, around 70% of them seen just once; the ten biggest clones take up under 25%. The sequencing here drew on peripheral blood mononuclear cells (PBMCs), taken before the fourth cycle of nivolumab. These receptors were obtained from a human donor with classical Hodgkin lymphoma.

This clone was recorded a few times. This chain joins TRBV18 and TRBJ1-1, with D possibly being TRBD1 (5 bases). The length of the CDR3 is 15 residues. Between the trimmed V and J ends, which lost 3 bases and 1 base, there was a span of 12 bases. The germline V gene encodes CDR1 KGHSH and CDR2 LQKENI. Here the CDR3 reads CASSPQPTGNTEAFF. The CDR3 DNA is TGTGCCAGCTCACCGCAACCAACAGGGAACACTGAAGCTTTCTTT.

This clone was seen a few times. The J gene is TRBJ1-2, the V gene TRBV29-1; D remains unclear. With 0 bases removed from V and 6 bases from J, the gap between germline ends came to 11 bases. Germline lookup yields CDR1 SQVTM and CDR2 ANQGSEA. This CDR3 is built from 13 residues. CDR3 loop: CSVEEEWPNGYTF. In DNA, the CDR3 is TGCAGCGTTGAAGAAGAATGGCCCAATGGCTACACCTTC. The entire variable domain, with the rest obtained from reference TRBV29-1 and TRBJ1-2, is as follows: SAVISQKPSRDICQRGTSLTIQCQVDSQVTMMFWYRQQPGQSLTLIATANQGSEATYESGFVIDKFPISRPNLTFSTLTVSNMSPEDSSIYLCSVEEEWPNGYTFGSGTRLTVV.

The V gene is TRBV10-3, the J gene TRBJ1-1; D is uncertain. CDR1 and CDR2 (germline): ENHRY, SYGVKD. This CDR3 has 13 residues. Trimming removed 4 bases from V and 0 bases from J, with 6 bases in between. CDR3 DNA: TGTGCCATCAGTGGGGCCTTGAACACTGAAGCTTTCTTT. This translates into CAISGALNTEAFF.

The V call is TRBV15, the J call TRBJ1-4, with D perhaps matching TRBD1 (6 bases). This CDR3 contains 16 residues. Trimming took off 4 bases at V and 3 bases at J, with 15 bases between the two ends. Germline V gives CDR1 LNHNV, CDR2 YYDKDF (reference sequence). Written as DNA, the CDR3 is TGTGCCACCAGCATTAACCAGGGGATGGCTAATGAAAAACTGTTTTTT. Amino acids: CATSINQGMANEKLFF. The full variable domain, completed using reference TRBV15 and TRBJ1-4, is DAMVIQNPRYQVTQFGKPVTLSCSQTLNHNVMYWYQQKSSQAPKLLFHYYDKDFNNEADTPDNFQSRRPNTSFCFLDIRSPGLGDTAMYLCATSINQGMANEKLFFGSGTQLSVL.

The chain couples TRBV7-8 to TRBJ1-6; TRBD1 matches at 8 bases. The V segment lost 4 bases and the J segment 7 bases; nucleotides outside the gene matches: 9. The germline gives CDR1 SGHVS, CDR2 FQNEAQ. This CDR3 spans 16 amino acids. The chain's CDR3 is CASSSQGARGNSPLHF. The CDR3 DNA reads TGTGCCAGCAGCTCCCAGGGGGCGAGAGGAAATTCACCCCTCCACTTT.